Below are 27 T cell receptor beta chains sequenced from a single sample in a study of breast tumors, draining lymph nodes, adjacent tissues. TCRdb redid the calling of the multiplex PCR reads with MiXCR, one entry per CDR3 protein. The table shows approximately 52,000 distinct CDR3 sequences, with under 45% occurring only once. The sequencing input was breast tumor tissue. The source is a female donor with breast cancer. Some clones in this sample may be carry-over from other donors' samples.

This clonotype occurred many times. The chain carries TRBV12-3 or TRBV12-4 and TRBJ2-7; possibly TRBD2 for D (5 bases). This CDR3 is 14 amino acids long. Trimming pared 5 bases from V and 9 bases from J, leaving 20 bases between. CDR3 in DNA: TGTGCCAGCAGTCTCACATCAGAGGGTTTAGGGCAGTACTTC. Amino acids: CASSLTSEGLGQYF.

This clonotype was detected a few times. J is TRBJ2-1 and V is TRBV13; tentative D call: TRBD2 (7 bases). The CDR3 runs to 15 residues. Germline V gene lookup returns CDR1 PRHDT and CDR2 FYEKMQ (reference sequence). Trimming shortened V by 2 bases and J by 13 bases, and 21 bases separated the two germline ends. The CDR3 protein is CASSLLGVGGGDQFF. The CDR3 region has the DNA TGTGCCAGCAGCTTACTCGGGGTGGGAGGGGGGGATCAGTTCTTC.

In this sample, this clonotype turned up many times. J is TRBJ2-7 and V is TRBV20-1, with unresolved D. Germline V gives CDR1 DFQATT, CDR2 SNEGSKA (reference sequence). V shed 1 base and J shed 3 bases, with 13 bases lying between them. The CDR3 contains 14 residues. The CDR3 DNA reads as TGCAGTGCTAGAGTTGGGGTCACCTTCTACGAGCAGTACTTC. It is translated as CSARVGVTFYEQYF.

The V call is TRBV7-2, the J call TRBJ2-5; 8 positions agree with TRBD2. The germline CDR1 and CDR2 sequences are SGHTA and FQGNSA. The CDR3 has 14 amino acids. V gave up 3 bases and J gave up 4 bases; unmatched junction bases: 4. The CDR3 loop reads CASSFSGNGETQYF. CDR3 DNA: TGTGCCAGCAGCTTTAGCGGGAATGGAGAGACCCAGTACTTC.

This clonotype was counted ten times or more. The CDR3 nucleotides are TGTGCCAGCAGTTACTCGGGGCCTCAGCCCCAGCATTTT. Translation: CASSYSGPQPQHF. V gene TRBV6-2 or TRBV6-3 combines with J gene TRBJ1-5, with D maybe TRBD1 (5 bases). CDR1 and CDR2 (germline): MNHEY, SVGEGT. Trimming cost V 0 bases and J 6 bases, with 6 bases left between them. The CDR3 is 13 amino acids.

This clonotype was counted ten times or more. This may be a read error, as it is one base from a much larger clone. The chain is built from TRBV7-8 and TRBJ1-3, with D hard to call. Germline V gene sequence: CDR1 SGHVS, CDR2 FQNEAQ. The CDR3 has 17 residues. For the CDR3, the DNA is TGTGCCAGCAGCCCACCAGGAGGGCTTAGCTCTGGAAACCCCATATATTTT. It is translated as CASSPPGGLSSGNPIYF.

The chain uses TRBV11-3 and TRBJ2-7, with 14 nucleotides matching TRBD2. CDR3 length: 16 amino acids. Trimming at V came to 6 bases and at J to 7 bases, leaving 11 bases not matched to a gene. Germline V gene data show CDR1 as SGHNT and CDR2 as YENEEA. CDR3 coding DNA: TGTGCCAGCAGTTACCCGGGACTAGCGGGAGTGCAAGAGCAGTACTTC. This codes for CASSYPGLAGVQEQYF.

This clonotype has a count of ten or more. In nucleotides, the CDR3 is TGTGCCAGCAGCCAATCGGGGACAGGGGTTTACGAGCAGTACTTC. This codes for CASSQSGTGVYEQYF. The chain carries TRBV16 and TRBJ2-7; 10 positions agree with TRBD1. CDR1 KGHSY and CDR2 FQNENV come from the germline V gene. V shed 0 bases, J shed 4 bases, and the junction held 3 bases outside the gene matches. This CDR3 is 15 amino acids long.

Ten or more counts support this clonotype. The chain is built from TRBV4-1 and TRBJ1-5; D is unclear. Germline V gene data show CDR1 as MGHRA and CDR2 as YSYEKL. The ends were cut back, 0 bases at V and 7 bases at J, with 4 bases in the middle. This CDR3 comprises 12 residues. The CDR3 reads CASSQDKQPQHF. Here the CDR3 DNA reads TGCGCCAGCAGCCAAGATAAGCAGCCCCAGCATTTT.

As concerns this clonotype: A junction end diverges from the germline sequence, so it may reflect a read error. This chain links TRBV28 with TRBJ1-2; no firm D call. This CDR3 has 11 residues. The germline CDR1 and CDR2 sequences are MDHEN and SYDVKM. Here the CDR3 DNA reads TGTGTCAGCAGTTTCCGTTTAGGTTACACCTTC. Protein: CVSSFRLGYTF.

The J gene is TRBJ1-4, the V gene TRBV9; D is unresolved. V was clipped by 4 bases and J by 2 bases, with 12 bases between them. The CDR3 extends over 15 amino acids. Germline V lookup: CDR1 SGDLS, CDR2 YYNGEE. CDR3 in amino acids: CASSTRPGTNEKLFF. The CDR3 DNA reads TGTGCCAGCAGCACCAGACCCGGGACTAATGAAAAACTGTTTTTT.

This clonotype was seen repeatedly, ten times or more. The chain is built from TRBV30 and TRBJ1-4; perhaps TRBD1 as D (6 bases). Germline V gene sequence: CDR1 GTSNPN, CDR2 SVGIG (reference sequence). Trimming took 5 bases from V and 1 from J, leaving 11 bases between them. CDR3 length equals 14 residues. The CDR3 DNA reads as TGTGCCTGGGGGGGCCAAGAAACTAATGAAAAACTGTTTTTT. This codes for CAWGGQETNEKLFF.

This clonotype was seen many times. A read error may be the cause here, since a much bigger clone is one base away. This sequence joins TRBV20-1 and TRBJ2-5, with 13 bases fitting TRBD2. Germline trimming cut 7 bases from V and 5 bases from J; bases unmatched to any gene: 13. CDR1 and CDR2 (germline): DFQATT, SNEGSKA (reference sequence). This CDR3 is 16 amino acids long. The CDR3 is CSGGEGLAGARETQYF. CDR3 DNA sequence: TGCAGTGGTGGGGAAGGACTAGCGGGAGCCCGGGAGACCCAGTACTTC.

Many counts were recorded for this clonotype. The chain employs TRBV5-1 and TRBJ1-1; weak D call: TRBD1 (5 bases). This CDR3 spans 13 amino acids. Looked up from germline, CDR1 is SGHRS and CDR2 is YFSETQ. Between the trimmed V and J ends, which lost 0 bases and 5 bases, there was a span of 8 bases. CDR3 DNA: TGCGCCAGCAGCTTGGAACAGGCAACTGAAGCTTTCTTT. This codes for CASSLEQATEAFF.

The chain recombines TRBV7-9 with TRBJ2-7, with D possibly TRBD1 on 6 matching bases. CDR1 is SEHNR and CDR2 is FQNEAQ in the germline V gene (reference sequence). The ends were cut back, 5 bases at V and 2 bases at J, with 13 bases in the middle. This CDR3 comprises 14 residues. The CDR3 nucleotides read TGTGCCAGCAGCGGGCCCGGGACAACCTACGAGCAGTACTTC. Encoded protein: CASSGPGTTYEQYF.

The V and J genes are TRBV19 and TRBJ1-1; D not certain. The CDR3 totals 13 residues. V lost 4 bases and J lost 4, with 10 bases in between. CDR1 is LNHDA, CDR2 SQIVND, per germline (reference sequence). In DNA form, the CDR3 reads TGTGCCAGTAGTAGCCAGGCTGGCACTGAAGCTTTCTTT. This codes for CASSSQAGTEAFF.

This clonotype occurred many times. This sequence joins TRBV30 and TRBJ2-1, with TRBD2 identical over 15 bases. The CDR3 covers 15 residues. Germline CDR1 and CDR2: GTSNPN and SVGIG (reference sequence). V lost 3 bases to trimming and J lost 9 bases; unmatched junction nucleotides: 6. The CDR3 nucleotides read TGTGCCTGGAGAGGACTAGCGGGAGGGCTTAGTGAGCAGTTCTTC. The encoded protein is CAWRGLAGGLSEQFF. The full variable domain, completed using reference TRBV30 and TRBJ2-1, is SQTIHQWPATLVQPVGSPLSLECTVEGTSNPNLYWYRQAAGRGLQLLFYSVGIGQISSEVPQNLSASRPQDRQFILSSKKLLLSDSGFYLCAWRGLAGGLSEQFFGPGTRLTVL.

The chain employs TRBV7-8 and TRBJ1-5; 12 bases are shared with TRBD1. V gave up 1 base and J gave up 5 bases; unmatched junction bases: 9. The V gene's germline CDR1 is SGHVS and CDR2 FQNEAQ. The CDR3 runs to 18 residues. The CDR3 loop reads CASSLGLGQGAPYQPQHF. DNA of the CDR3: TGTGCCAGCAGCTTAGGTCTGGGACAGGGGGCGCCGTATCAGCCCCAGCATTTT.

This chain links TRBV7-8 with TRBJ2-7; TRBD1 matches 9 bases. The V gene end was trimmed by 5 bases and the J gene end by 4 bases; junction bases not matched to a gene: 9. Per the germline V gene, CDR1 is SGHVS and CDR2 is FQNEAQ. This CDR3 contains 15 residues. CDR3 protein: CASSQSVDRGYEQYF. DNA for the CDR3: TGTGCCAGCAGCCAGTCCGTCGACAGGGGGTACGAGCAGTACTTC.

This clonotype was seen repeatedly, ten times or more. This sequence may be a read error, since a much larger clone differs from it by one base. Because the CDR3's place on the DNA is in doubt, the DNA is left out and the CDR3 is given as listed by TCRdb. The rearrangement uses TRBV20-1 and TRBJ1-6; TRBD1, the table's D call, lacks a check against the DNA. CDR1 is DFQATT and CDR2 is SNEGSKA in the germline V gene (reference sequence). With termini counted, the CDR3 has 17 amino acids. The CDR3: CSARDGDTVASGSPPHF.

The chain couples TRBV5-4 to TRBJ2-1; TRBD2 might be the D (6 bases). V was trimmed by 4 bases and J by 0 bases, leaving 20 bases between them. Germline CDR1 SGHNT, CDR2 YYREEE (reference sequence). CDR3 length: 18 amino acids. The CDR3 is CASSPGDLWSLSYNEQFF. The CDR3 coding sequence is TGTGCCAGCAGCCCGGGGGACCTATGGAGCCTCTCCTACAATGAGCAGTTCTTC.

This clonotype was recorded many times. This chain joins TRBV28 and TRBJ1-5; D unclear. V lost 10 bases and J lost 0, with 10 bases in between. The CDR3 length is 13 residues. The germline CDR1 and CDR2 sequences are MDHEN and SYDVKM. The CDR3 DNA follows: TGTGCCAACTCCGAAAATAGCAATCAGCCCCAGCATTTT. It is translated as CANSENSNQPQHF.

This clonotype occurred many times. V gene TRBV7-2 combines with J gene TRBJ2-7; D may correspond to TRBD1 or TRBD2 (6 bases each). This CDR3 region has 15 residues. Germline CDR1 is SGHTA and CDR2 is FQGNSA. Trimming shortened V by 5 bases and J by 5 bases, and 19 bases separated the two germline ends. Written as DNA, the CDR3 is TGTGCCAGCAGCCCACCTGGGGGGCTCTTTAACGAGCAGTACTTC. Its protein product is CASSPPGGLFNEQYF.

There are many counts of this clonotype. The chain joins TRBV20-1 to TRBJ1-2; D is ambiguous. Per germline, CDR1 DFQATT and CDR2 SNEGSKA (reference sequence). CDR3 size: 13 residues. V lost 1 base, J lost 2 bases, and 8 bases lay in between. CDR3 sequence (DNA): TGCAGTGCTAGAGGTCCGGAAAACTATGGCTACACCTTC. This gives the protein CSARGPENYGYTF.

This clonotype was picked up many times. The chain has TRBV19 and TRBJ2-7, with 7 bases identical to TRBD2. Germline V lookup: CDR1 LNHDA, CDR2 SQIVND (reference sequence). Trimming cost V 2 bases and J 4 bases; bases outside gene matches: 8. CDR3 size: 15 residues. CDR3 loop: CASSILAGVFYEQYF. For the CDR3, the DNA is TGTGCCAGTAGTATATTGGCGGGAGTATTTTACGAGCAGTACTTC.

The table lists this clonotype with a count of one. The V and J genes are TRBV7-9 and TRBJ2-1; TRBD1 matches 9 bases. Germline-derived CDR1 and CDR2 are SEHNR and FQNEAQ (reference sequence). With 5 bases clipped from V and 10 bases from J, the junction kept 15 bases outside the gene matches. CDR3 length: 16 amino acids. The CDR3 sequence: CASSEWDRAIYREQFF. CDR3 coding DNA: TGTGCCAGCAGCGAGTGGGACAGGGCGATTTACAGGGAGCAGTTCTTC.

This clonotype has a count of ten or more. CDR3 coding DNA: TGCAGTGCTCCTAGCGGGAGTGGAACAGATACGCAGTATTTT. Protein: CSAPSGSGTDTQYF. The V gene is TRBV20-1, the J gene TRBJ2-3; 10 bases agree with TRBD2. V lost 5 bases, J lost 3 bases, and 5 bases stayed unmatched. CDR3 size: 14 residues. Per germline, CDR1 DFQATT and CDR2 SNEGSKA (reference sequence).